This T cell receptor beta chain was recorded in a study of human T cells and chemical hapten exposure. Study as a whole: A 2 cm by 2 cm inner upper arm patch received 2% DPC for sensitization. Study-wide results and limits: The number of TCRs above 1 in 1000 frequency did not change after DPC sensitization.

In the original workflow: Counts of TCRs in each sample centred on a median of approximately 100,000 and extended from approximately 25,000 to 650,000. MiXCR, run by TCRdb on the RACE reads, gives a single entry per CDR3 protein. These V and J calls originate from TCRdb's pipeline instead of the authors' own analysis. This repertoire shows 74,000 or so distinct CDR3 sequences, 9% to 12% found once; its top ten account for around 1.5%. As for time point: patch test 1, 2 weeks after DPC sensitization. This sample's treatment: therapeutic diphenylcyclopropenone sensitization with weekly scalp DPC. Total RNA came from unfractionated whole blood. V dropped 6 bases and J dropped 0 bases, with 15 bases sitting between them. Germline values: CDR1 SGHTA, CDR2 FQGTGA. The CDR3 sequence is 16 residues long. This clonotype has ten or more counts. The antigen is not known.

The rearrangement uses TRBV7-3 and TRBJ2-1; D perhaps matches TRBD2 (6 bases). The source of this sequence is a woman aged 50 to 65 with alopecia areata. Some clones in this sample may be carry-over from other donors' samples. The sequenced sample was whole blood, obtained in connection with sensitization to the hapten diphenylcyclopropenone (DPC). In DNA, the CDR3 is TGTGCCAGCAGTCCCCGGGACTTCGGCTCCTACAATGAGCAGTTCTTC. Its translation is CASSPRDFGSYNEQFF.